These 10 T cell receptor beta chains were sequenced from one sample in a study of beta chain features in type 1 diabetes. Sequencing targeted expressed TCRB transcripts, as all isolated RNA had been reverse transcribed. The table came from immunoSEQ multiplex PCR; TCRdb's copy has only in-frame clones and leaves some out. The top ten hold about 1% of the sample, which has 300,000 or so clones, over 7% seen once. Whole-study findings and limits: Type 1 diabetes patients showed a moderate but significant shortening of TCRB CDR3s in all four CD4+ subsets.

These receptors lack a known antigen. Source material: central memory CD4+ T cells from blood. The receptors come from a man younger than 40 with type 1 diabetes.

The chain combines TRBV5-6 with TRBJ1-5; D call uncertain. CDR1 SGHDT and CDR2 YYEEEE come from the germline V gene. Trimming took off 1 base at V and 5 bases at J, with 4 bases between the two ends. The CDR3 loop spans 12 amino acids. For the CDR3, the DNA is TGTGCCAGCAGCTTGTTCGATCAGCCCCAGCATTTT. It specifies CASSLFDQPQHF.

For the CDR3, the DNA is TGCAGCGTTACCGACAGGGGGCCAGTCGGCGAGCAGTACTTC. Residues: CSVTDRGPVGEQYF. The chain uses TRBV29-1 and TRBJ2-7; TRBD1 agrees at 10 bases. The CDR3 has 14 amino acids. Germline CDR1 SQVTM, CDR2 ANQGSEA. J lost 6 bases, V lost 5 bases, and 10 bases had no gene match.

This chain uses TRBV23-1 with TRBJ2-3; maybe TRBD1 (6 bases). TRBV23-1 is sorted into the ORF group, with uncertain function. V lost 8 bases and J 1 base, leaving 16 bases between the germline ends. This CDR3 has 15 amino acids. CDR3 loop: CASGRDTIRTDTQYF. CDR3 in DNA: TGCGCCAGCGGCCGGGACACTATCCGCACAGATACGCAGTATTTT.

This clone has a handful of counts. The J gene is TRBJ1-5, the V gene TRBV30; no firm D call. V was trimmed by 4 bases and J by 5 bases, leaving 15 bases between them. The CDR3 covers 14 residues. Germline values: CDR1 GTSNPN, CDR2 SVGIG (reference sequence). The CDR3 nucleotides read TGTGCCTGGAATAGCGGGGTAGGTGATCAGCCCCAGCATTTT. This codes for CAWNSGVGDQPQHF.

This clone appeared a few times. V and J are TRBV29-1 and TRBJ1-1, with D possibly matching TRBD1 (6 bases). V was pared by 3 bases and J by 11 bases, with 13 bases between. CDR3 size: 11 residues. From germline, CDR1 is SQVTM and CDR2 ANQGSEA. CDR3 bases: TGCAGCGTTGAGGGGGCTGTGGCGGCTTTCTTT. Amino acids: CSVEGAVAAFF.

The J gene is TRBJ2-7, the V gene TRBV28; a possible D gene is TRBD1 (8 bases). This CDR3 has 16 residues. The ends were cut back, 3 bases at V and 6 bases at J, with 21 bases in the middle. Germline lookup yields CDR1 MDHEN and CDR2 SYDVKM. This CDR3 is CASSFSQGAGDGEQYF. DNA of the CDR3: TGTGCCAGCAGTTTTTCCCAGGGGGCGGGGGACGGCGAGCAGTACTTC. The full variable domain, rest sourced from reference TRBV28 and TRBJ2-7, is DVKVTQSSRYLVKRTGEKVFLECVQDMDHENMFWYRQDPGLGLRLIYFSYDVKMKEKGDIPEGYSVSREKKERFSLILESASTNQTSMYLCASSFSQGAGDGEQYFGPGTRLTVT.

The CDR3 sequence is CASSQDVSGYGYTF. The DNA of the CDR3 is TGCGCCAGCAGCCAAGATGTTTCGGGGTATGGCTACACCTTC. This chain links TRBV4-3 with TRBJ1-2; D gene uncertain. The germline CDR1 and CDR2 sequences are LGHNA and YSLEER. V gave up 0 bases and J gave up 5 bases, with 10 bases separating them. This CDR3 has 14 amino acids.

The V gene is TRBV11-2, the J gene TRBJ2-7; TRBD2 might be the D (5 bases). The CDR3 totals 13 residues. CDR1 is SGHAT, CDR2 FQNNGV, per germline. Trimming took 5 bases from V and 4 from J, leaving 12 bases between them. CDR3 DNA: TGTGCCAGCAGCAACGGGGAAAATTACGAGCAGTACTTC. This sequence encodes CASSNGENYEQYF.

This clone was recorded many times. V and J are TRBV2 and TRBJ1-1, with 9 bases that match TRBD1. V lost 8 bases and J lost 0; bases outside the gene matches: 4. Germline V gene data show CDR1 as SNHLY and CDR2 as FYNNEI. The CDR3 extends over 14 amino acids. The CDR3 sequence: CASVGQGLNTEAFF. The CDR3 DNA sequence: TGTGCCAGCGTGGGACAGGGCCTGAACACTGAAGCTTTCTTT.

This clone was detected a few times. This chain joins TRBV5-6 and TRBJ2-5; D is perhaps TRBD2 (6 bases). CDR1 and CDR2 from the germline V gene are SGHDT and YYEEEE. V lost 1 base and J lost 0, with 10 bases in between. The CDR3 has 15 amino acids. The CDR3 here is CASSLPSANQETQYF. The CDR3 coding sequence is TGTGCCAGCAGCTTGCCTAGCGCCAACCAAGAGACCCAGTACTTC. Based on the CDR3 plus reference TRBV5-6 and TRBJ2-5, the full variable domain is DAGVTQSPTHLIKTRGQQVTLRCSPKSGHDTVSWYQQALGQGPQFIFQYYEEEERQRGNFPDRFSGHQFPNYSSELNVNALLLGDSALYLCASSLPSANQETQYFGPGTRLLVL.